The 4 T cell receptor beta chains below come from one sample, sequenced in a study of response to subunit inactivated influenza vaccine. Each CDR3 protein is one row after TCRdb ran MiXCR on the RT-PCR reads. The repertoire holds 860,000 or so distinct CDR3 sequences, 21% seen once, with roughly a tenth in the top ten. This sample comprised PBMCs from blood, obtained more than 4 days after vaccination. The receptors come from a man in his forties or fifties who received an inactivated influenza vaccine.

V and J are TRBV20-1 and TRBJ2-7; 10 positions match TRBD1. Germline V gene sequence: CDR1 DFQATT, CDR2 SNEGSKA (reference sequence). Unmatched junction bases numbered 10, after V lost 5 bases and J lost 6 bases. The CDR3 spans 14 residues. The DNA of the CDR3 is TGCAGTGCTCGCTCCGGGACAGGGGCCTCCGAGCAGTACTTC. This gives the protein CSARSGTGASEQYF.

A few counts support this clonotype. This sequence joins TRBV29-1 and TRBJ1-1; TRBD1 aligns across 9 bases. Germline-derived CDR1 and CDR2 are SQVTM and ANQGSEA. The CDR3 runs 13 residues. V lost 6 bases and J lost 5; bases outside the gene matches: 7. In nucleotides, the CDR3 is TGCAGCGTGGGGGGACAGGGTAGGACTGAAGCTTTCTTT. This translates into CSVGGQGRTEAFF.

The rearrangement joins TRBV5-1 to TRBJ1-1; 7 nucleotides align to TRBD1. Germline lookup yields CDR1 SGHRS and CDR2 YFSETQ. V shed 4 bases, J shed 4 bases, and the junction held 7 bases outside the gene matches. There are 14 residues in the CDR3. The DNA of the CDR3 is TGCGCCAGCAGCATGGGACAGACTTCCACTGAAGCTTTCTTT. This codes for CASSMGQTSTEAFF. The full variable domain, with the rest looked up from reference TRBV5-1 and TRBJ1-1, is KAGVTQTPRYLIKTRGQQVTLSCSPISGHRSVSWYQQTPGQGLQFLFEYFSETQRNKGNFPGRFSGRQFSNSRSEMNVSTLELGDSALYLCASSMGQTSTEAFFGQGTRLTVV.

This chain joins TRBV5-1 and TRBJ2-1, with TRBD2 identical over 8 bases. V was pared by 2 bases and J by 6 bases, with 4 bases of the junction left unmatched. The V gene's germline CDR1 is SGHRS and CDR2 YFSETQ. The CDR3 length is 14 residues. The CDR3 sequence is CASSFRLASNEQFF. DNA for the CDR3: TGCGCCAGCAGCTTCCGACTAGCGAGCAATGAGCAGTTCTTC.